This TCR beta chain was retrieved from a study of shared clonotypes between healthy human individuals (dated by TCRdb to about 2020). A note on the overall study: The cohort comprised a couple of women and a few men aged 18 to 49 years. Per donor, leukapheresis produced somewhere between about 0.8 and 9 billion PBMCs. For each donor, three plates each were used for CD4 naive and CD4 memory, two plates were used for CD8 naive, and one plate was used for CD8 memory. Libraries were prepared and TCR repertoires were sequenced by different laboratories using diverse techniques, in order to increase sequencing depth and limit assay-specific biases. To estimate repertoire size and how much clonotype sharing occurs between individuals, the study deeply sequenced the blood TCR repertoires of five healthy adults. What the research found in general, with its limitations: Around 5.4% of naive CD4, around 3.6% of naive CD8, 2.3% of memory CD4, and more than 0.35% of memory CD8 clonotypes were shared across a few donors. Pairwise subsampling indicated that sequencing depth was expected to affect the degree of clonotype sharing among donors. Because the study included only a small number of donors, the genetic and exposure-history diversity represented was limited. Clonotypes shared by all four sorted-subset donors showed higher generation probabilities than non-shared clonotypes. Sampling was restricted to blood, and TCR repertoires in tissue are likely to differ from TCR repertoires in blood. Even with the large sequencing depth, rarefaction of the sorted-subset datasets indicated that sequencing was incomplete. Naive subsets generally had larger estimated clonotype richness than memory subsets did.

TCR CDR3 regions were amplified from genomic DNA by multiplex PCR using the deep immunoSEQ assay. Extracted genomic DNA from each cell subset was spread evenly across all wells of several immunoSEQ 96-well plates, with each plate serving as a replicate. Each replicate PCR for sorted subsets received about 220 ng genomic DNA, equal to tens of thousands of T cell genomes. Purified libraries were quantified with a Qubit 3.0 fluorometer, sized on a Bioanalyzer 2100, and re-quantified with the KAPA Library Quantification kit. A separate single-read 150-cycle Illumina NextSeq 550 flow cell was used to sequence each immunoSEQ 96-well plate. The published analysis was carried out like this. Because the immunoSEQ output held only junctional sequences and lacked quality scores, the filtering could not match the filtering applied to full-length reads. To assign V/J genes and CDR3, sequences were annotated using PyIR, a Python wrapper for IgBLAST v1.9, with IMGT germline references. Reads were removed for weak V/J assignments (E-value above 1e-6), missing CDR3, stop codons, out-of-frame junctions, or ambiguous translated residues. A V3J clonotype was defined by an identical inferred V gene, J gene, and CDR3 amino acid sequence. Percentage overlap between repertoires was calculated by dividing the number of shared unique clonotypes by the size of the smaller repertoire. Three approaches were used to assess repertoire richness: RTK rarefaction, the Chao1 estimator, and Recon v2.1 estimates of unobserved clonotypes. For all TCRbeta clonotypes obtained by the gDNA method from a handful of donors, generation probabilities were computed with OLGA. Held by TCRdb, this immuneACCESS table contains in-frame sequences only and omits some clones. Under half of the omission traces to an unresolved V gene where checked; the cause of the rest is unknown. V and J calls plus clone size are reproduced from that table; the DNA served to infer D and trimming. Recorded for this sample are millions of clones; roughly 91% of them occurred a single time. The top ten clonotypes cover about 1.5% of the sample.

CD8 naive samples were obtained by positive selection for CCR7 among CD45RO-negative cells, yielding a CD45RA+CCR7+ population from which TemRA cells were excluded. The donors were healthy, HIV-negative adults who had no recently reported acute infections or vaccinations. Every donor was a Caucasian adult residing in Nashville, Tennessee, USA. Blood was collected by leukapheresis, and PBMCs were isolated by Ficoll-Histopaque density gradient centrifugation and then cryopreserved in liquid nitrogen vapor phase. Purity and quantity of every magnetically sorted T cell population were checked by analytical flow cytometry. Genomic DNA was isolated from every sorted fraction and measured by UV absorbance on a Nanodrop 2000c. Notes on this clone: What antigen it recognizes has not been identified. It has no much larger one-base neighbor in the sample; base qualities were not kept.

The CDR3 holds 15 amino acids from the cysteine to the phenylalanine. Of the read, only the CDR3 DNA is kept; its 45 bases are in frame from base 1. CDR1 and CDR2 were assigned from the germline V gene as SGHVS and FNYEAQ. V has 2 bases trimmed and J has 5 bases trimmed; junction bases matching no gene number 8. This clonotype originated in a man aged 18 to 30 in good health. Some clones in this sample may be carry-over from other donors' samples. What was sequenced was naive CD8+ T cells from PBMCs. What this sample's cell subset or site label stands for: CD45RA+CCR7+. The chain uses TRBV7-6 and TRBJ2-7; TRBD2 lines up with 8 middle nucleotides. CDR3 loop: CASSLLGGRRNEQYF. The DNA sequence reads TGTGCCAGCAGCTTACTGGGCGGGAGGCGAAACGAGCAGTACTTC.